Sequencing of this T cell receptor beta chain was carried out in a study of vaccination effects on CD4 cells after COVID-19. On the study more broadly: Samples were taken post-vaccine, and their median timing was 72 days after the second dose.

The study's findings and limits: Post-vaccine spike-reactive clones in convalescents were mainly new vaccine-induced clones.

The authors isolated CD4+ T cells after about 10 days of culture. PCR confirmed that the person was infected with SARS-CoV-2 between March and December 2020. Two-dose BNT162b2 or mRNA-1273 vaccination was given to participants. Days 3 and 7 were when half the medium was replaced with IL-2 medium. The CDR3 spans 15 residues. Between the trimmed V and J ends, which lost 4 bases and 7 bases, there was a span of 18 bases. The V gene's germline CDR1 is KGHDR and CDR2 SFDVKD. The assay was immunoSEQ multiplex PCR, and TCRdb's table has in-frame clones only and misses some. This table has tens of thousands of clones, over 60% appearing once. Regarding this clone: Its antigen is currently unknown.

This sequence was found in a human donor who had a prior SARS-CoV-2 infection. Sequencing was performed on CD4+ T cells from PBMCs cultured without peptide, taken after COVID-19 vaccination. The chain is built from TRBV24-1 and TRBJ2-5; D may be TRBD1 (6 bases). CDR3 sequence reads: CATSDPGVGGGTQYF. The CDR3 DNA follows: TGTGCCACCAGTGACCCAGGGGTTGGGGGTGGGACCCAGTACTTC.